The rows below give T cell receptor beta chains drawn from one sample of a study of T cells in Graves' hyperthyroidism and ophthalmopathy. TCRdb re-derived calls from the multiplex PCR reads in MiXCR, one entry per CDR3 protein. The sample yields 500,000 or so distinct CDR3 sequences, approximately 17% seen once. The sample consisted of blood. These receptor sequences come from a woman aged 18-30 years with Graves' ophthalmopathy. CDR3s include the opening cysteine and the closing phenylalanine or tryptophan. The D gene is left open where the match is weak. A row's size may be missing; if present it is once, few, many or a size class.

D: TRBD1; V: TRBV19; J: TRBJ1-6; size: NA; DNA: TGTGCCAGTAGTATCTCCGGGACAGGGGTATGGTCACCCCTCCACTTT; CDR3: CASSISGTGVWSPLHF
D: TRBD1; V: TRBV28; J: TRBJ1-6; size: many; DNA: TGTGCCAGCAGTTTACCGAGGGGGCGTGATTCACCCCTCCACTTT; CDR3: CASSLPRGRDSPLHF
D: TRBD2; V: TRBV19; J: TRBJ2-2; size: few; DNA: TGTGCCAGTAGTACCGAGGGACTAGCGGGAGCTAGCACCGGGGAGCTGTTTTTT; CDR3: CASSTEGLAGASTGELFF
D: TRBD2; V: TRBV29-1; J: TRBJ2-7; size: NA; DNA: TGCAGCGTTCGGACTAGCGGGACCTACGAGCAGTACTTC; CDR3: CSVRTSGTYEQYF
D: TRBD2; V: TRBV6-2/TRBV6-3; J: TRBJ2-1; size: few; DNA: TGTGCCAGCAGTTACCCCACTTTCGGTGTAGCGGGGGGGGCCGGCGGGACCTACAATGAGCAGTTCTTC; CDR3: CASSYPTFGVAGGAGGTYNEQFF
D: TRBD2; V: TRBV7-9; J: TRBJ2-4; size: NA; DNA: TGTGCCAGCAGTTTTAGCGGGGCCTTAGACATTCAGTACTTC; CDR3: CASSFSGALDIQYF
D: NA; V: TRBV5-1; J: TRBJ1-1; size: few; DNA: TGCGCCAGCAGCTTGAACTCGCTTGAAGCTTTCTTT; CDR3: CASSLNSLEAFF
D: NA; V: TRBV19; J: TRBJ2-7; size: NA; DNA: TGTGCCAGTAAGACTAACGCCAGCTCCTACGAGCAGTACTTC; CDR3: CASKTNASSYEQYF
D: NA; V: TRBV30; J: TRBJ2-2; size: many; DNA: TGTGCCTGGAGTGCAGGACTCCTCGACGGGGAGCTGTTTTTT; CDR3: CAWSAGLLDGELFF
D: NA; V: TRBV5-1; J: TRBJ2-7; size: many; DNA: TGCGCCAGCAGCTTGGCGGGGCTAGCCTACGAGCAGTACTTC; CDR3: CASSLAGLAYEQYF
D: NA; V: TRBV4-1; J: TRBJ2-7; size: few; DNA: TGCGCCAGCAGCCAAGGGTACAGGTACGAGCAGTACTTC; CDR3: CASSQGYRYEQYF
D: NA; V: TRBV5-1; J: TRBJ2-2; size: NA; DNA: TGCGCCAGCAGCCCCCGACCCCCCGTTTGGACCGGGGAGCTGTTTTTT; CDR3: CASSPRPPVWTGELFF
D: NA; V: TRBV7-9; J: TRBJ2-2; size: many; DNA: TGTGCCAGCAGACAGGACGGCACCGGGGAGCTGTTTTTT; CDR3: CASRQDGTGELFF
D: TRBD1; V: TRBV11-1; J: TRBJ1-1; size: many; DNA: TGTGCCAGCAGCTTAGCCGGGGCAGGGGGAAATGAAGCTTTCTTT; CDR3: CASSLAGAGGNEAFF
D: TRBD1; V: TRBV30; J: TRBJ1-1; size: NA; DNA: TGTGCCTGGATTGGAGGACAGGGAGACACTGAAGCTTTCTTT; CDR3: CAWIGGQGDTEAFF
D: NA; V: TRBV9; J: TRBJ1-4; size: few; DNA: TGTGCCAGCAGCGGCCTCGGCCAGACTAATGAAAAACTGTTTTTT; CDR3: CASSGLGQTNEKLFF
D: TRBD2; V: TRBV20-1; J: TRBJ2-1; size: few; DNA: TGCAGTGCTATGCGCGGGGGGCTATACAATGAGCAGTTCTTC; CDR3: CSAMRGGLYNEQFF
D: NA; V: TRBV12-5; J: TRBJ1-1; size: few; DNA: TGTGCTAGTGTCCCTCGACAGGCTGAACGGGGGAACACTGAAGCTTTCTTT; CDR3: CASVPRQAERGNTEAFF
D: NA; V: TRBV5-1; J: TRBJ1-2; size: NA; DNA: TGCGCCAGCAGCTTGTGGGCAGGGAGTGGCTACACCTTC; CDR3: CASSLWAGSGYTF
D: NA; V: TRBV28; J: TRBJ2-7; size: many; DNA: TGTGCCAGCAGTTTCTCGACAGGAACCTACGAGCAGTACTTC; CDR3: CASSFSTGTYEQYF
D: NA; V: TRBV2; J: TRBJ1-1; size: many; DNA: TGTGCCAGCAGTGTACGGCCTGGGGCTGAAGCTTTCTTT; CDR3: CASSVRPGAEAFF
D: TRBD2; V: TRBV24-1; J: TRBJ2-1; size: NA; DNA: TGTGCCACCTCTAGGCTCGGACTAGCGGGAGATGAGCAGTTCTTC; CDR3: CATSRLGLAGDEQFF
D: NA; V: TRBV15; J: TRBJ2-4; size: NA; DNA: TGTGCCACCAGCAGAGATCACCCAGATCTAGCCAAAAACATTCAGTACTTC; CDR3: CATSRDHPDLAKNIQYF
D: TRBD1; V: TRBV15; J: TRBJ1-5; size: NA; DNA: TGTGCCACCAGCCCAGAGGACAGGGGACGTCAGCCCCAGCATTTT; CDR3: CATSPEDRGRQPQHF
D: NA; V: TRBV5-4; J: TRBJ1-1; size: many; DNA: TGTGCCAGCAGCTTCACCTTCAACACTGAAGCTTTCTTT; CDR3: CASSFTFNTEAFF
D: NA; V: TRBV20-1; J: TRBJ1-5; size: few; DNA: TGCAGTGCTAGACCCGGGACGGAACCCAATCAGCCCCAGCATTTT; CDR3: CSARPGTEPNQPQHF
D: TRBD2; V: TRBV7-9; J: TRBJ2-5; size: many; DNA: TGTGCCAGCAGCGTACCTTTAGCGGGAAGGGGAGAGACCCAGTACTTC; CDR3: CASSVPLAGRGETQYF
D: TRBD2; V: TRBV27; J: TRBJ2-5; size: few; DNA: TGTGCCAGCAGTTTGGGAGCAGCGGGGCCGGGGACCCAGTACTTC; CDR3: CASSLGAAGPGTQYF
D: NA; V: TRBV28; J: TRBJ1-5; size: few; DNA: TGTGCCAGCAGTTTGATCCCCCCAGTTTCCAGCAATCAGCCCCAGCATTTT; CDR3: CASSLIPPVSSNQPQHF
D: TRBD1; V: TRBV20-1; J: TRBJ2-7; size: few; DNA: TGCAGTGCTTCGACAGGGTTGCCCGAGCAGTACTTC; CDR3: CSASTGLPEQYF
D: NA; V: TRBV11-2; J: TRBJ1-1; size: many; DNA: TGTGCCAGCAGCGGTAAAGTCTATGGGATGAACACTGAAGCTTTCTTT; CDR3: CASSGKVYGMNTEAFF
D: NA; V: TRBV29-1; J: TRBJ2-3; size: many; DNA: TGCAGCGTTGAAGGGGGGGATCCAGATACGCAGTATTTT; CDR3: CSVEGGDPDTQYF
D: TRBD2; V: TRBV27; J: TRBJ2-1; size: few; DNA: TGTGCCAGCAGTTTATCGAAACTAGCGGGTGTCTCCTGGCAGTTCTTC; CDR3: CASSLSKLAGVSWQFF
D: TRBD2; V: TRBV3-1; J: TRBJ2-1; size: many; DNA: TGTGCCAGCAGCCAAATCAGCGGGGGCCTCTCCTACAATGAGCAGTTCTTC; CDR3: CASSQISGGLSYNEQFF
D: NA; V: TRBV11-2; J: TRBJ2-5; size: NA; DNA: TGTGCCAGCAGCTTTGGGTGGTTATCGACAAGACAAGAGACCCAGTACTTC; CDR3: CASSFGWLSTRQETQYF
D: TRBD1; V: TRBV5-8; J: TRBJ1-2; size: NA; DNA: TGTGCCAGCAGCAAGACACGCGACAGGGTGGGTGGCTACACCTTC; CDR3: CASSKTRDRVGGYTF
D: TRBD1; V: TRBV6-6; J: TRBJ1-1; size: many; DNA: TGTGCCAGCAGTTACTGGGACAGAGAGGGCACTGAAGCTTTCTTT; CDR3: CASSYWDREGTEAFF
D: TRBD2; V: TRBV13; J: TRBJ2-5; size: many; DNA: TGTGCCAGCAGAGGGTTACTCGGGGGGCAAGAGACCCAGTACTTC; CDR3: CASRGLLGGQETQYF
D: TRBD2; V: TRBV15; J: TRBJ2-3; size: NA; DNA: TGTGCCACCAGCAGAGAACAACTAGCGGGAGGGAAGGCAGATACGCAGTATTTT; CDR3: CATSREQLAGGKADTQYF
D: TRBD1; V: TRBV20-1; J: TRBJ2-7; size: many; DNA: TGCAGTGCTTTACCCCGGGACAGGGGTCCTTACGAGCAGTACTTC; CDR3: CSALPRDRGPYEQYF
D: NA; V: TRBV20-1; J: TRBJ1-3; size: few; DNA: TGCAGTGCTAGTAACAGGGAATCTGGAAACACCATATATTTT; CDR3: CSASNRESGNTIYF